Presented here are 25 T cell receptor beta chains from one specimen sequenced in a study of T cells in Graves' hyperthyroidism and ophthalmopathy. Amplified TCR beta CDR3 regions derived from RNA transcripts. TCR CDR3 regions were first amplified by RT-PCR with HTBI primers. TCRdb used MiXCR to reprocess the multiplex PCR reads, holding one entry per CDR3 protein. The repertoire consists of 300,000 to 400,000 distinct CDR3 sequences, with 13% occurring once and the leading ten covering 9.2%. What was sequenced was blood. These receptors were obtained from a woman under 30 with Graves' hyperthyroidism.

A few counts support this clonotype. The chain employs TRBV20-1 and TRBJ2-7; tentative D call: TRBD1 (6 bases). The CDR3 has 14 amino acids. Between the trimmed V and J ends, which lost 4 bases and 0 bases, there was a span of 13 bases. Germline assignment: CDR1 DFQATT and CDR2 SNEGSKA (reference sequence). The CDR3 region has the DNA TGCAGTGCTACCGGACAGCTTCTCTCCTACGAGCAGTACTTC. Its protein product is CSATGQLLSYEQYF.

V is TRBV7-2 and J is TRBJ2-7; 9 bases line up with TRBD1. The CDR3 contains 15 residues. Germline trimming cut 6 bases from V and 5 bases from J; bases unmatched to any gene: 11. Per the germline V gene, CDR1 is SGHTA and CDR2 is FQGNSA. The CDR3 bases are TGTGCCAGCAGACCGTCGGGACAGGGCGGAAACGAGCAGTACTTC. Amino acids: CASRPSGQGGNEQYF.

This chain connects TRBV4-3 to TRBJ2-1, with 7 nucleotides matching TRBD2. This CDR3 region has 15 residues. J was trimmed by 3 bases and V by 0 bases; bases with no gene match: 2. CDR1 LGHNA and CDR2 YSLEER come from the germline V gene. The CDR3 sequence: CASSQELADYNEQFF. For the CDR3, the DNA is TGCGCCAGCAGCCAAGAGCTAGCGGACTACAATGAGCAGTTCTTC.

This clonotype was seen at least ten times. The chain links TRBV6-2 or TRBV6-3 to TRBJ1-5, with a possible D match to TRBD1 (5 bases). This CDR3 is 16 amino acids long. The germline V gene encodes CDR1 MNHEY and CDR2 SVGEGT. Trimming removed 3 bases from V and 4 bases from J, with 16 bases in between. The CDR3 DNA reads as TGTGCCAGCAGTTATGAACCCGGAGGGGTAAATCAGCCCCAGCATTTT. Residues: CASSYEPGGVNQPQHF.

Concerning this clonotype itself: Without the conserved terminal phenylalanine or tryptophan, this CDR3 likely stems from a read error. The rearrangement links TRBV28 to TRBJ2-4, with 9 bases that match TRBD2. Trimming removed 5 bases from V and 6 bases from J; junction bases left unmatched: 8. The CDR3 has 15 amino acids. From germline, CDR1 is MDHEN and CDR2 SYDVKM. The CDR3, as DNA: TGTGCCAGCAGTCGCACCGGGACTAGCCTAAACATTCAGTACCTC. Translation gives CASSRTGTSLNIQYL.

The sample holds many counts of this clonotype. This chain joins TRBV6-1 and TRBJ2-5; D is uncertain. V lost 7 bases, J lost 7 bases, and 16 bases lay in between. From germline, CDR1 is MNHNS and CDR2 SASEGT. The CDR3 extends over 13 amino acids. CDR3 sequence (DNA): TGTGCCAGCATAGGTTACAGCCTTCTGACCCAGTACTTC. Its translation: CASIGYSLLTQYF.

This clonotype was counted only a few times. The V gene is TRBV20-1, the J gene TRBJ1-6, with TRBD1 identical over 7 bases. Germline CDR1 and CDR2: DFQATT and SNEGSKA (reference sequence). V trimming: 7 bases; J trimming: 7 bases; junction bases outside the gene matches: 13. There are 15 residues in the CDR3. Here the CDR3 reads CSVRPQGRRNSPLHF. The DNA for the CDR3 is TGCAGTGTCCGACCACAGGGGCGCCGGAATTCACCCCTCCACTTT.

V is TRBV28 and J is TRBJ2-7, with 14 bases aligning to TRBD2. The CDR3 totals 16 residues. Germline V CDR1 and CDR2: MDHEN, SYDVKM. J was trimmed by 2 bases and V by 6 bases; bases with no gene match: 6. The CDR3 bases are TGTGCCAGCAGACCCGGGACTAGCGGGGGTACCTACGAGCAGTACTTC. Its protein is CASRPGTSGGTYEQYF.

For this clonotype: Since a much larger clone is just one base distant, this may be a read error. The V call is TRBV6-1, the J call TRBJ2-3; D is possibly TRBD1 or TRBD2 (5 bases each). CDR3 length: 13 residues. Germline CDR1 is MNHNS and CDR2 is SASEGT. V lost 4 bases and J lost 4, with 9 bases in between. CDR3: CASSGDGADTQYF. The CDR3 bases are TGTGCCAGCAGTGGGGACGGAGCAGATACGCAGTATTTT.

This clonotype was seen ten or more times. The chain couples TRBV24-1 to TRBJ1-2; D is unresolved. CDR1 is KGHDR and CDR2 is SFDVKD in the germline V gene. The CDR3 contains 12 residues. The V and J ends lost 0 bases and 8 bases respectively, with 6 bases between them. DNA for the CDR3: TGTGCCACCAGTGATTTGGCCGGAGGCTACACCTTC. As protein: CATSDLAGGYTF.

Of note for this clonotype: One end of the junction does not line up with germline, which may come from a read error. The V and J genes are TRBV20-1 and TRBJ2-1; TRBD2 aligns across 7 bases. The germline CDR1 and CDR2 sequences are DFQATT and SNEGSKA (reference sequence). The CDR3 sequence is 13 residues long. As DNA, the CDR3 is TGCAGTGCTCCTAGCGGACCGTACAATGAGCAGCTCTTC. Amino acids: CSAPSGPYNEQLF.

The V call is TRBV4-1, the J call TRBJ1-4; D uncertain. Germline CDR1 MGHRA, CDR2 YSYEKL. The CDR3 totals 15 residues. Trimming shortened V by 0 bases and J by 7 bases, and 12 bases separated the two germline ends. In DNA form, the CDR3 reads TGCGCCAGCAGCCAAGAGGTCGCTTTGGGTGAAAAACTGTTTTTT. Amino acids: CASSQEVALGEKLFF.

This clonotype was counted many times. The V and J genes are TRBV5-1 and TRBJ2-5; 9 bases match TRBD2. The CDR3 has 16 residues. The V and J ends lost 4 bases and 4 bases, in that order; junction bases with no gene match: 11. Germline CDR1 reads SGHRS; CDR2 reads YFSETQ. Here the CDR3 reads CASSLQGLAGGETQYF. Written as DNA, the CDR3 is TGCGCCAGCAGCCTACAGGGACTAGCAGGAGGAGAGACCCAGTACTTC.

The chain links TRBV3-1 to TRBJ2-5, with TRBD2 matching over 8 bases. The CDR3 runs 15 residues. Germline lookup yields CDR1 LGHDT and CDR2 YNNKEL (reference sequence). The V gene end was trimmed by 4 bases and the J gene end by 5 bases; junction bases not matched to a gene: 9. CDR3 nucleotide sequence: TGTGCCAGCAGCCGAGAGGGACGGGAGGGGGAGACCCAGTACTTC. This codes for CASSREGREGETQYF.

As for this clonotype: Possible read error: a much larger clone is one base away. V is TRBV18 and J is TRBJ2-7; 8 bases match TRBD2. Germline V gene data show CDR1 as KGHSH and CDR2 as LQKENI. The CDR3 runs to 16 residues. J gave up 3 bases and V 1 base, and 8 bases lay outside the gene matches. CDR3: CASSPRTAGGLYEQYF. In nucleotides, the CDR3 is TGTGCCAGCTCACCACGCACGGCGGGAGGACTCTACGAGCAGTACTTC.

Ten or more counts support this clonotype. The chain recombines TRBV6-1 with TRBJ1-2; D not resolved. Looked up from germline, CDR1 is MNHNS and CDR2 is SASEGT. Between the trimmed V and J ends, which lost 5 bases and 4 bases, there was a span of 5 bases. This CDR3 contains 11 residues. CDR3 region: CASSSSYGYTF. The CDR3 DNA sequence: TGTGCCAGCAGTTCTTCCTATGGCTACACCTTC.

This clonotype was recorded at least ten times. One end of the junction is discordant with germline, which a read error may explain. The chain joins TRBV28 to TRBJ1-1; 7 bases line up with TRBD1. The CDR3 spans 14 residues. From germline, CDR1 is MDHEN and CDR2 SYDVKM. This CDR3 is CASILGGEGTEAFF. The CDR3 DNA follows: TGTGCCAGCATTTTAGGGGGCGAAGGGACTGAAGCTTTCTTT.

V usage is TRBV19 and J usage is TRBJ2-2; D is uncertain. Per germline, CDR1 LNHDA and CDR2 SQIVND (reference sequence). The CDR3 sequence is 15 residues long. Trimming shortened V by 3 bases and J by 3 bases, and 11 bases separated the two germline ends. CDR3 sequence: CASSIGPEDTGELFF. The CDR3 DNA reads TGTGCCAGTAGTATTGGGCCAGAGGACACCGGGGAGCTGTTTTTT.

This clonotype was detected a few times. This chain connects TRBV6-5 to TRBJ1-2, with a tentative D call TRBD1 (6 bases). This CDR3 comprises 16 residues. V dropped 2 bases and J dropped 2 bases, with 15 bases sitting between them. Per germline, CDR1 MNHEY and CDR2 SVGAGI. DNA of the CDR3: TGTGCCAGCAGTTACGATCAGGGGCGATTAAACTATGGCTACACCTTC. Translation: CASSYDQGRLNYGYTF.

There are many counts of this clonotype. The rearrangement uses TRBV27 and TRBJ2-7, with 10 bases identical to TRBD2. Germline V gives CDR1 MNHEY, CDR2 SMNVEV (reference sequence). V dropped 2 bases and J dropped 3; count of bases not matched to a gene: 28. The CDR3 has 23 residues. The CDR3 is CASSLRAQAGLAVPRRDYYEQYF. CDR3 DNA sequence: TGTGCCAGCAGTTTAAGGGCCCAGGCCGGACTAGCGGTCCCACGAAGGGATTACTACGAGCAGTACTTC.

The genes are TRBV15 and TRBJ2-5; D call uncertain. The V end lost 4 bases, the J end lost 5 bases, and 8 bases lay between the germline ends. The length of the CDR3 is 12 residues. Per germline, CDR1 LNHNV and CDR2 YYDKDF (reference sequence). CDR3 coding DNA: TGTGCCACCAGCACACCTACCGAGACCCAGTACTTC. Its protein product is CATSTPTETQYF.

This clonotype was seen repeatedly, ten times or more. The CDR3 DNA reads TGTGCCAGCAGTCCCGGAGCGAAAGCCTACGAGCAGTACTTC. It encodes CASSPGAKAYEQYF. The rearrangement uses TRBV27 and TRBJ2-7; no clear D. V was clipped by 5 bases and J by 2 bases, with 13 bases between them. Germline V gene sequence: CDR1 MNHEY, CDR2 SMNVEV (reference sequence). The CDR3 has 14 residues.

This clonotype was counted many times. The J gene is TRBJ1-1, the V gene TRBV3-1; no firm D call. The CDR3 contains 13 residues. Per the germline V gene, CDR1 is LGHDT and CDR2 is YNNKEL (reference sequence). V was shortened by 1 base and J by 5 bases, with 8 bases between the two germline ends. The CDR3 nucleotides read TGTGCCAGCAGCCAAGCGGGAGGGACTGAAGCTTTCTTT. Protein product: CASSQAGGTEAFF.

The chain joins TRBV9 to TRBJ2-3, with TRBD2 matching 8 bases. The J segment lost 4 bases and the V segment lost 3 bases, leaving 13 bases of the junction unmatched. The CDR3 consists of 17 residues. Germline CDR1 and CDR2: SGDLS and YYNGEE. The CDR3 is CASSAVYGGGGSDTQYF. The CDR3 DNA reads TGTGCCAGCAGCGCCGTCTATGGCGGCGGGGGGTCAGATACGCAGTATTTT.

This clonotype was detected ten times or more. J is TRBJ1-1 and V is TRBV19; TRBD1 is a possible D gene (5 bases). Germline assignment: CDR1 LNHDA and CDR2 SQIVND (reference sequence). V lost 5 bases and J 4 bases, leaving 17 bases between the germline ends. This CDR3 contains 15 residues. CDR3 coding DNA: TGTGCCAGTAGTTTGGGACGGAGCTTAGGCACTGAAGCTTTCTTT. Protein sequence: CASSLGRSLGTEAFF.